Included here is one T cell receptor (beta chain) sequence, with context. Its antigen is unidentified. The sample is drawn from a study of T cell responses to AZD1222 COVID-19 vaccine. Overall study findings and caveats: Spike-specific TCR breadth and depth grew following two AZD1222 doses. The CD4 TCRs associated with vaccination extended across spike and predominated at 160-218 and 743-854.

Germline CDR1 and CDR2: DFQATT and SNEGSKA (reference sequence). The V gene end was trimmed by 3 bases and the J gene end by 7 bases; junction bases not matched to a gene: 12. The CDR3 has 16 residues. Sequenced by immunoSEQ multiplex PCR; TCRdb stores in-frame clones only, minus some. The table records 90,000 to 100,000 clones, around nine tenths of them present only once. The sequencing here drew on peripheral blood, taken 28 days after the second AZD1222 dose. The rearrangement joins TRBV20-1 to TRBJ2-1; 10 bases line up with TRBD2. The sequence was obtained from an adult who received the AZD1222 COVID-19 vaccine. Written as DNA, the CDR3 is TGCAGTGCTAGTTCAATAGCGGGAGGAGGCGGAAATGAGCAGTTCTTC. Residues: CSASSIAGGGGNEQFF.